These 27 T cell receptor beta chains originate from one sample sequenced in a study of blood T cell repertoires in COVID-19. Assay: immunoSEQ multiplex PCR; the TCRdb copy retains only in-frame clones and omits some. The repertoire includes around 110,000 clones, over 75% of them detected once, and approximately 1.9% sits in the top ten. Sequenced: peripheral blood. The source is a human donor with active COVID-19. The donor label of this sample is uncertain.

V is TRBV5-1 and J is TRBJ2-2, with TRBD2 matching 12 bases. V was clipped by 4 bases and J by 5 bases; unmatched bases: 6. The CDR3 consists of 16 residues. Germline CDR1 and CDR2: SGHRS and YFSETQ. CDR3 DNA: TGCGCCAGCAGCCCAGGACTAGCGGGACATACCGGGGAGCTGTTTTTT. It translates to CASSPGLAGHTGELFF.

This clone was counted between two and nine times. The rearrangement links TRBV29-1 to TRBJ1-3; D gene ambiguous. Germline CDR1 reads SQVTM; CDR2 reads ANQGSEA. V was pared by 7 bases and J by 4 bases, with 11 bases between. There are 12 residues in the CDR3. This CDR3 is CSAERGGNTIYF. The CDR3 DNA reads TGCAGCGCTGAGAGAGGGGGAAACACCATATATTTT.

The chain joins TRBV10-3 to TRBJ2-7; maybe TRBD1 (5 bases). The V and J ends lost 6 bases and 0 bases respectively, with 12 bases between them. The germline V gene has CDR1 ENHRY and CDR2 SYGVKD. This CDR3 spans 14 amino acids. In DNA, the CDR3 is TGTGCCATCAGCCCATCAGGGAACTCCTACGAGCAGTACTTC. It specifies CAISPSGNSYEQYF.

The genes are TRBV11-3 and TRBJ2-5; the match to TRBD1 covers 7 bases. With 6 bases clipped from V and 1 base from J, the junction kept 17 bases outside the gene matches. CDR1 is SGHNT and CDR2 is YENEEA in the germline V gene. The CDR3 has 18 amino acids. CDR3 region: CASRKRRALGQTQETQYF. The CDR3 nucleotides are TGTGCCAGCAGAAAACGAAGGGCGTTGGGACAGACCCAAGAGACCCAGTACTTC.

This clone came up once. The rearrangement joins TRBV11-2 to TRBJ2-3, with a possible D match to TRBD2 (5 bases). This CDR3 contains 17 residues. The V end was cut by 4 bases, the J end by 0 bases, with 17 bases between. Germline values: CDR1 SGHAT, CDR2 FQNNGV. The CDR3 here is CASSYLGGSPSTDTQYF. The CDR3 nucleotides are TGTGCCAGCAGCTACCTCGGCGGGTCGCCTAGCACAGATACGCAGTATTTT.

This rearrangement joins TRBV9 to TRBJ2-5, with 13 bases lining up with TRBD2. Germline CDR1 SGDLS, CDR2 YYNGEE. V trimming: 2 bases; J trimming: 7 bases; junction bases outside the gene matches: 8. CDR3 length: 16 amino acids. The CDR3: CASSVMTSGGPSTQYF. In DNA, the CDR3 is TGTGCCAGCAGCGTCATGACTAGCGGGGGGCCCTCGACCCAGTACTTC.

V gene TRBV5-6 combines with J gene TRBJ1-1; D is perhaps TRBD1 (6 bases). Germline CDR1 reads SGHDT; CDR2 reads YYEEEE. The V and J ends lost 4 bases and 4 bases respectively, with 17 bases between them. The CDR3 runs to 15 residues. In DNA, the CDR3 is TGTGCCAGCAGCCCGAGGGGGGGCAGGCGCACTGAAGCTTTCTTT. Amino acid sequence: CASSPRGGRRTEAFF.

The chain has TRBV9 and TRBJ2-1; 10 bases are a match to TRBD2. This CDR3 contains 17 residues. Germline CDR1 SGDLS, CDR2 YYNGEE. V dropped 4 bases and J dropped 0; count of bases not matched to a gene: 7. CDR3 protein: CASSTGTSVSSYNEQFF. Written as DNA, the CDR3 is TGTGCCAGCAGCACCGGGACTAGCGTCAGCTCCTACAATGAGCAGTTCTTC.

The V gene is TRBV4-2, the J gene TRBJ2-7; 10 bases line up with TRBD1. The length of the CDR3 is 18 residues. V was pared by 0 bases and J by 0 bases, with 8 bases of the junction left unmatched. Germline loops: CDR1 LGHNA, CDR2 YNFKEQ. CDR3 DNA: TGTGCCAGCAGCCAAGAACTGACGGGACAGGGGAGCTCCTACGAGCAGTACTTC. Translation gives CASSQELTGQGSSYEQYF.

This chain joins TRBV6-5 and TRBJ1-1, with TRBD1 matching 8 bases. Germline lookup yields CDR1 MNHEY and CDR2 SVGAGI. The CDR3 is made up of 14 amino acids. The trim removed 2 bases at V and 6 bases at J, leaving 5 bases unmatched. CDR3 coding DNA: TGTGCCAGCAGTTACCCTGGGACAGGTGCTGAAGCTTTCTTT. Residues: CASSYPGTGAEAFF.

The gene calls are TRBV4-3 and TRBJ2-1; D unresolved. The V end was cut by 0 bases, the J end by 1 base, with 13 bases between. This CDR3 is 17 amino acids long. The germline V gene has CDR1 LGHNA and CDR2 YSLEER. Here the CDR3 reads CASSQEAAQDSYNEQFF. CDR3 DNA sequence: TGCGCCAGCAGCCAAGAGGCGGCTCAAGATTCCTACAATGAGCAGTTCTTC.

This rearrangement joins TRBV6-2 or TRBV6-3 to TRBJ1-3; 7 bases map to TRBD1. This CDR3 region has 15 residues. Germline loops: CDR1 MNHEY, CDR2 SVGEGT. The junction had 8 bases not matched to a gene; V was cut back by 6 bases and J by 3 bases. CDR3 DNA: TGTGCCAGCAGCCAGGGGACAGCGTTTGGAAACACCATATATTTT. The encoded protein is CASSQGTAFGNTIYF.

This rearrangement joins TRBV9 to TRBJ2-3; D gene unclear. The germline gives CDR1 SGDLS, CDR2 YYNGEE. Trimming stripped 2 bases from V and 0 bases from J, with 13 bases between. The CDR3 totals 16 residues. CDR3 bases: TGTGCCAGCAGCGTCGCCCCTCGGGTTAGCACAGATACGCAGTATTTT. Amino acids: CASSVAPRVSTDTQYF. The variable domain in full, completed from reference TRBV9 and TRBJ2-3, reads DSGVTQTPKHLITATGQRVTLRCSPRSGDLSVYWYQQSLDQGLQFLIQYYNGEERAKGNILERFSAQQFPDLHSELNLSSLELGDSALYFCASSVAPRVSTDTQYFGPGTRLTVL.

The CDR3, as DNA: TGTGCCAGCAGTGGGACAGGCGCGTCCGGGGACGAGCAGTACTTC. Translated: CASSGTGASGDEQYF. V gene TRBV7-2 combines with J gene TRBJ2-7; 8 nucleotides agree with TRBD1. CDR3 size: 15 residues. With V trimmed by 6 bases and J by 5 bases, 12 bases remained unmatched. Germline CDR1 reads SGHTA; CDR2 reads FQGNSA. Complete variable domain (other parts from reference TRBV7-2 and TRBJ2-7): GAGVSQSPSNKVTEKGKDVELRCDPISGHTALYWYRQSLGQGLEFLIYFQGNSAPDKSGLPSDRFSAERTGGSVSTLTIQRTQQEDSAVYLCASSGTGASGDEQYFGPGTRLTVT.

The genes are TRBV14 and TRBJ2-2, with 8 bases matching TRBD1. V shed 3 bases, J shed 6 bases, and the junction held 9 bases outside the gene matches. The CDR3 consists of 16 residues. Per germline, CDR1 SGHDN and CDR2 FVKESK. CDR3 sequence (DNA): TGTGCCAGCAGCCAGGAAGGACAGGGTCGACCCGGGGAGCTGTTTTTT. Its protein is CASSQEGQGRPGELFF.

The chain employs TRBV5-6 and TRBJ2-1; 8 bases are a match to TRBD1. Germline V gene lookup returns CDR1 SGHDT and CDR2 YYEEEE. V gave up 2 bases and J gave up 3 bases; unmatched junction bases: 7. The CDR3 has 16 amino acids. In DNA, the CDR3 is TGTGCCAGCAGCTTCAGTTTAGGACAGGGCTACAATGAGCAGTTCTTC. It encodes CASSFSLGQGYNEQFF. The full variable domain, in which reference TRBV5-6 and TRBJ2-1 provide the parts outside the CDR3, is DAGVTQSPTHLIKTRGQQVTLRCSPKSGHDTVSWYQQALGQGPQFIFQYYEEEERQRGNFPDRFSGHQFPNYSSELNVNALLLGDSALYLCASSFSLGQGYNEQFFGPGTRLTVL.

CDR3 loop: CASSLGGVGTDTQYF. The CDR3 DNA follows: TGTGCCAGCAGTTTAGGGGGGGTTGGCACAGATACGCAGTATTTT. The chain joins TRBV6-6 to TRBJ2-3; D may be TRBD2 (7 bases). From germline, CDR1 is MNHNY and CDR2 SVGAGI (reference sequence). The CDR3 loop spans 15 amino acids. V lost 4 bases and J 1 base, leaving 12 bases between the germline ends.

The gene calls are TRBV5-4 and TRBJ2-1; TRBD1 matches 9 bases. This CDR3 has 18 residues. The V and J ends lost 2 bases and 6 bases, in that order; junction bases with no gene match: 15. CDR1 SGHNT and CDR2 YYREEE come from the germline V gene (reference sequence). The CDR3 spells CASSFDQTGGVTSNEQFF. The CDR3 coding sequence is TGTGCCAGCAGCTTCGATCAGACAGGGGGGGTTACTAGCAATGAGCAGTTCTTC.

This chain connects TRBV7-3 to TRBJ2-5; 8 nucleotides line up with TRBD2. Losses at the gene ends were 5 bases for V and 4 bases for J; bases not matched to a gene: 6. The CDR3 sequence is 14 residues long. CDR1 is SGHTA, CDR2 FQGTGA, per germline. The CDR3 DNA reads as TGTGCCAGCAGCCCCGGGGGGGCGGGAGAGACCCAGTACTTC. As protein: CASSPGGAGETQYF.

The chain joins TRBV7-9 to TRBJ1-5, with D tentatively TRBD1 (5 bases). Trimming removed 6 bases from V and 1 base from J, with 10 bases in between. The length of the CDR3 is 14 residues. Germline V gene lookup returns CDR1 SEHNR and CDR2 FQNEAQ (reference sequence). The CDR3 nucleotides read TGTGCCAGCAGAGGGGCCGGGAGCAATCAGCCCCAGCATTTT. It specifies CASRGAGSNQPQHF.

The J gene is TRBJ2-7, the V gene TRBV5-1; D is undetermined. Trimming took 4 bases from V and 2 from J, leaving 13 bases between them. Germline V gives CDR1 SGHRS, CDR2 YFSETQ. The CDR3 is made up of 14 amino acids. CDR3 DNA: TGCGCCAGCAGCACAGATCCAGCCCCCTACGAGCAGTACTTC. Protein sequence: CASSTDPAPYEQYF.

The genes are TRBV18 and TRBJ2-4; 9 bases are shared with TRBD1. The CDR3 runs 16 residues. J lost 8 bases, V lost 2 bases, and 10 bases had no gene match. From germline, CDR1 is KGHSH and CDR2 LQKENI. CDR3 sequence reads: CASSPILQGASDIQYF. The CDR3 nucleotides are TGTGCCAGCTCACCAATATTACAGGGGGCGTCGGACATTCAGTACTTC.

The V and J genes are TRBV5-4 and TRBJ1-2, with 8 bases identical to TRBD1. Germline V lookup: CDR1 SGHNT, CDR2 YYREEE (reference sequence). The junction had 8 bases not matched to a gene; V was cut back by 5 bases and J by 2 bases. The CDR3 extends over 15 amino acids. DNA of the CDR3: TGTGCCAGCAGTCTTATCTACAGGGGGAACTATGGCTACACCTTC. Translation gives CASSLIYRGNYGYTF.

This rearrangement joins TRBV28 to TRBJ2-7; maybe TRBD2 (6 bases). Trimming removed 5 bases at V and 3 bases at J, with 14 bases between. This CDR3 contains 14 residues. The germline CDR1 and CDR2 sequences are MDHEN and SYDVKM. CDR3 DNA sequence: TGTGCCAGCAGTACGACACTAGCCGACTACGAGCAGTACTTC. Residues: CASSTTLADYEQYF.

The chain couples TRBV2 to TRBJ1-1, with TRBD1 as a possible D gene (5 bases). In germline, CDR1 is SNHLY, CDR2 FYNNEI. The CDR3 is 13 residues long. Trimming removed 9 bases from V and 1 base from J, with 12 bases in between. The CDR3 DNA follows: TGTGCCAGTACTTTAGGACAGAACACTGAAGCTTTCTTT. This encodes CASTLGQNTEAFF.

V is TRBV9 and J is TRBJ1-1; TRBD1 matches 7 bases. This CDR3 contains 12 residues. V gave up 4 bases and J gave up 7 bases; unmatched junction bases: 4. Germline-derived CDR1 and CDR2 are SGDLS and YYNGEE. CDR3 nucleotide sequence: TGTGCCAGCAGCCGACAGGGAGGTGAAGCTTTCTTT. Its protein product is CASSRQGGEAFF.

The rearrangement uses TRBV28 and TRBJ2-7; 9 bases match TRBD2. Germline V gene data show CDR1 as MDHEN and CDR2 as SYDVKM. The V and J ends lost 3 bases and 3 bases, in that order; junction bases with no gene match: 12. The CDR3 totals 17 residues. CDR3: CASSFLGMLAGIYEQYF. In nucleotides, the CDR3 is TGTGCCAGCAGTTTCCTAGGCATGCTAGCGGGGATCTACGAGCAGTACTTC.